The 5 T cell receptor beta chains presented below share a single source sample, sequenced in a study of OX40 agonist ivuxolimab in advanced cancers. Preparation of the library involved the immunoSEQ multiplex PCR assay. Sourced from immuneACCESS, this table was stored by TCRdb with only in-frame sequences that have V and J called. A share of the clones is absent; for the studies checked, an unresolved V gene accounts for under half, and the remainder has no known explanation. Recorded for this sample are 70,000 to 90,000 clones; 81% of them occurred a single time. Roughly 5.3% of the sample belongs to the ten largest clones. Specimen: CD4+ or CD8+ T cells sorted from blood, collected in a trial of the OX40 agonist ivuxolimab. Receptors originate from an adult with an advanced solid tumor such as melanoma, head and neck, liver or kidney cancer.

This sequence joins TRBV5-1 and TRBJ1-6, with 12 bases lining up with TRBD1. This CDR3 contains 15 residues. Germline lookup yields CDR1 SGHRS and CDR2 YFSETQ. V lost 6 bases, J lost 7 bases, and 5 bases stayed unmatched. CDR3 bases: TGCGCCAGCATCGGGACAGGGGGCGGAAATTCACCCCTCCACTTT. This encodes CASIGTGGGNSPLHF.

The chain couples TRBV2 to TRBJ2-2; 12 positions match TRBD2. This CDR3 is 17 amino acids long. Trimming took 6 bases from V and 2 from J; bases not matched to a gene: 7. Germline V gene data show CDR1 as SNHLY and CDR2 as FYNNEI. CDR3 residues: CASSPTSGGINTGELFF. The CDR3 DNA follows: TGTGCCAGCAGCCCTACTAGCGGGGGGATAAACACCGGGGAGCTGTTTTTT.

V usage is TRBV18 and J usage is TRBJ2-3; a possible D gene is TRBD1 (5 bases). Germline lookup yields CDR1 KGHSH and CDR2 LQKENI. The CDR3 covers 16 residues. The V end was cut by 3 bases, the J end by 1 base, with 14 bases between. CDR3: CASSPGQGLGTDTQYF. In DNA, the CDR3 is TGTGCCAGCTCACCGGGCCAGGGCTTAGGCACAGATACGCAGTATTTT.

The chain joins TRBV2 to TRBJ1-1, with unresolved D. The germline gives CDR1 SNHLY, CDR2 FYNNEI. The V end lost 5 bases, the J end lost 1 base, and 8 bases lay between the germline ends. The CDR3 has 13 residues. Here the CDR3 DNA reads TGTGCCAGCAGTCCCCGGGAGAACACTGAAGCTTTCTTT. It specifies CASSPRENTEAFF. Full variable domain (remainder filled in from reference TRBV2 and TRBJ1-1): EPEVTQTPSHQVTQMGQEVILRCVPISNHLYFYWYRQILGQKVEFLVSFYNNEISEKSEIFDDQFSVERPDGSNFTLKIRSTKLEDSAMYFCASSPRENTEAFFGQGTRLTVV.

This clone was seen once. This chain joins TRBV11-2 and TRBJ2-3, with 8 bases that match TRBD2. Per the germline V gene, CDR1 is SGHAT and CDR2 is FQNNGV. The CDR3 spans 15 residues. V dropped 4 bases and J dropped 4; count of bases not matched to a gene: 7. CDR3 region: CASSSGGAWADTQYF. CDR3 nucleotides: TGTGCCAGCAGCTCGGGGGGGGCCTGGGCAGATACGCAGTATTTT. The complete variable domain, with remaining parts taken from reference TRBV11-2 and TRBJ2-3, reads EAGVAQSPRYKIIEKRQSVAFWCNPISGHATLYWYQQILGQGPKLLIQFQNNGVVDDSQLPKDRFSAERLKGVDSTLKIQPAKLEDSAVYLCASSSGGAWADTQYFGPGTRLTVL.